These 22 T cell receptor beta chains were all obtained from the same sample, sequenced in a study of cytomegalovirus exposure and HLA in healthy donors. Primers: 60 Vbeta forward and 13 Jbeta reverse. The assay was immunoSEQ multiplex PCR, and TCRdb's table has in-frame clones only and misses some. The table records roughly 93,000 clones, around 72% of them present only once. The sample taken for sequencing was PBMCs. The receptors stem from a man between 18 and 29 years old in good health and CMV-seropositive.

The rearrangement joins TRBV10-2 to TRBJ2-7, with 7 bases identical to TRBD2. The germline V gene has CDR1 WSHSY and CDR2 SAAADI. The CDR3 is 14 amino acids. Trimming at V came to 2 bases and at J to 3 bases, leaving 4 bases not matched to a gene. CDR3 coding DNA: TGCGCCAGCAGTGAGCCCGGACTAGTCTACGAGCAGTACTTC. Translation gives CASSEPGLVYEQYF.

V is TRBV4-2 and J is TRBJ2-7, with D possibly being TRBD2 (6 bases). The CDR3 consists of 16 residues. V was pared by 4 bases and J by 2 bases, with 18 bases between. Germline V lookup: CDR1 LGHNA, CDR2 YNFKEQ. The CDR3, as DNA: TGTGCCAGCAGCCCTTTCCCCCGGGGGAGCGCCTACGAGCAGTACTTC. It encodes CASSPFPRGSAYEQYF.

This rearrangement joins TRBV5-1 to TRBJ2-3; 8 positions agree with TRBD1. Germline loops: CDR1 SGHRS, CDR2 YFSETQ. The V and J ends lost 6 bases and 2 bases, in that order; junction bases with no gene match: 11. This CDR3 region has 16 residues. CDR3 DNA: TGCGCCAGCACCGCCGGGACAGGTGGGTCCACAGATACGCAGTATTTT. Translating it yields CASTAGTGGSTDTQYF.

This chain joins TRBV19 and TRBJ1-1, with D perhaps matching TRBD1 (6 bases). The V end was cut by 11 bases, the J end by 4 bases, with 20 bases between. This CDR3 has 14 amino acids. Per the germline V gene, CDR1 is LNHDA and CDR2 is SQIVND (reference sequence). The CDR3, as DNA: TGTGCCTCAACTCCCACAGGGTCTGGCACTGAAGCTTTCTTT. As protein: CASTPTGSGTEAFF.

This sequence joins TRBV27 and TRBJ2-7; the D gene is possibly TRBD1 (6 bases). The ends were cut back, 2 bases at V and 10 bases at J, with 12 bases in the middle. Germline V gene lookup returns CDR1 MNHEY and CDR2 SMNVEV (reference sequence). There are 12 residues in the CDR3. The CDR3 region is CASSLIGGSQYF. CDR3 DNA sequence: TGTGCCAGCAGTTTAATAGGGGGTAGCCAGTACTTC.

The chain has TRBV28 and TRBJ1-5; 9 positions agree with TRBD1. Germline CDR1 and CDR2: MDHEN and SYDVKM. This CDR3 region has 18 residues. V lost 6 bases, J lost 0 bases, and 12 bases stayed unmatched. The CDR3 DNA follows: TGTGCCAGCAGAACCCCTGGGACAGGGCGTCCTAGCAATCAGCCCCAGCATTTT. Translated: CASRTPGTGRPSNQPQHF.

The rearrangement joins TRBV5-1 to TRBJ1-6; no clear D gene. Trimming removed 0 bases at V and 0 bases at J, with 13 bases between. This CDR3 has 18 amino acids. Germline CDR1 reads SGHRS; CDR2 reads YFSETQ. CDR3: CASSLVDTESSYNSPLHF. In nucleotides, the CDR3 is TGCGCCAGCAGCTTGGTTGATACTGAGAGCTCCTATAATTCACCCCTCCACTTT.

This clone was found once. The chain is built from TRBV28 and TRBJ2-1; D remains unclear. The CDR3 loop spans 13 amino acids. The germline V gene encodes CDR1 MDHEN and CDR2 SYDVKM. Trimming pared 3 bases from V and 2 bases from J, leaving 5 bases between. CDR3 nucleotide sequence: TGTGCCAGCAGTTTTGCTACCTACAATGAGCAGTTCTTC. It is translated as CASSFATYNEQFF.

This clone was detected once. The junction departs from germline at one end; a sequencing error may be responsible. CDR3 sequence: CASSQGTGEGYERYF. CDR3 DNA: TGTGCCAGCAGCCAAGGGACAGGTGAGGGCTACGAGCGGTACTTC. J is TRBJ2-7 and V is TRBV14, with 7 bases lining up with TRBD1. Germline CDR1 reads SGHDN; CDR2 reads FVKESK. CDR3 length: 15 amino acids.

This sequence joins TRBV18 and TRBJ2-5; 8 bases map to TRBD2. The CDR3 contains 16 residues. Trimming removed 0 bases from V and 2 bases from J; junction bases left unmatched: 5. Germline CDR1 and CDR2: KGHSH and LQKENI. This CDR3 reads CASSPPSGGLQETQYF. Here the CDR3 DNA reads TGTGCCAGCTCACCACCAAGCGGGGGACTTCAAGAGACCCAGTACTTC.

J is TRBJ2-4 and V is TRBV6-1; maybe TRBD2 (7 bases). The CDR3 length is 18 residues. Germline V gene data show CDR1 as MNHNS and CDR2 as SASEGT. Trimming took off 1 base at V and 5 bases at J, with 21 bases between the two ends. CDR3 nucleotides: TGTGCCAGCAGTGAAGTTGGAGGGTCGGGGGGCCGGGAAAACATTCAGTACTTC. It yields the protein CASSEVGGSGGRENIQYF.

The V call is TRBV6-1, the J call TRBJ1-1; 10 bases are shared with TRBD1. Trimming at V came to 5 bases and at J to 4 bases, leaving 4 bases not matched to a gene. The CDR3 sequence is 14 residues long. Germline V lookup: CDR1 MNHNS, CDR2 SASEGT. The CDR3 region is CASSLTGGITEAFF. The CDR3 DNA sequence: TGTGCCAGCAGTTTGACAGGGGGCATCACTGAAGCTTTCTTT.

This clone appeared a few times. V is TRBV2 and J is TRBJ1-1, with a possible D match to TRBD1 (6 bases). Germline values: CDR1 SNHLY, CDR2 FYNNEI. This CDR3 has 15 amino acids. Trimming removed 10 bases at V and 0 bases at J, with 18 bases between. The CDR3 coding sequence is TGTGCCAACCTCCGGGACACGTTCATGAACACTGAAGCTTTCTTT. Amino acids: CANLRDTFMNTEAFF.

The V gene is TRBV6-5, the J gene TRBJ2-1, with D possibly matching TRBD2 (6 bases). V lost 7 bases and J lost 6, with 19 bases in between. CDR3 size: 15 residues. Germline V gene data show CDR1 as MNHEY and CDR2 as SVGAGI. CDR3 DNA sequence: TGTGCCAGCACTCTTGCCCGGGACTGGCCCAATGAGCAGTTCTTC. Its translation is CASTLARDWPNEQFF.

The V gene is TRBV7-2, the J gene TRBJ2-7, with D hard to call. V was clipped by 1 base and J by 3 bases, with 10 bases between them. The CDR3 runs to 14 residues. In germline, CDR1 is SGHTA, CDR2 FQGNSA. The CDR3 reads CASSLVSPRYEQYF. In nucleotides, the CDR3 is TGTGCCAGCAGCTTAGTGTCCCCCCGCTACGAGCAGTACTTC.

CDR3 sequence: CATSREGGVPNSPLHF. CDR3 DNA sequence: TGTGCCACCAGCAGAGAAGGGGGGGTACCTAATTCACCCCTCCACTTT. The J gene is TRBJ1-6, the V gene TRBV15, with D possibly TRBD1 on 6 matching bases. V gave up 0 bases and J gave up 6 bases, with 12 bases separating them. Per the germline V gene, CDR1 is LNHNV and CDR2 is YYDKDF (reference sequence). The CDR3 has 16 amino acids.

In its sample, this clone was seen a few times. The V and J genes are TRBV27 and TRBJ2-7; D not resolved. In germline, CDR1 is MNHEY, CDR2 SMNVEV (reference sequence). Trimming pared 7 bases from V and 4 bases from J, leaving 2 bases between. The CDR3 has 9 residues. CDR3 sequence: CASIYEQYF. The DNA for the CDR3 is TGTGCCAGCATATACGAGCAGTACTTC.

V is TRBV19 and J is TRBJ1-5; the match to TRBD1 covers 7 bases. J was trimmed by 5 bases and V by 1 base; bases with no gene match: 2. CDR1 and CDR2 from the germline V gene are LNHDA and SQIVND (reference sequence). The CDR3 has 14 amino acids. In nucleotides, the CDR3 is TGTGCCAGTAGTATAGTAAGGGGGCATCAGCCCCAGCATTTT. Amino acid sequence: CASSIVRGHQPQHF.

The V gene is TRBV10-2, the J gene TRBJ1-5, with D possibly being TRBD1 (5 bases). From germline, CDR1 is WSHSY and CDR2 SAAADI. Between the trimmed V and J ends, which lost 0 bases and 1 base, there was a span of 10 bases. This CDR3 is built from 16 residues. The CDR3 spells CASSESVGVSNQPQHF. Written as DNA, the CDR3 is TGCGCCAGCAGTGAGTCGGTAGGGGTAAGCAATCAGCCCCAGCATTTT.

CDR3 DNA: TGCGCCAGCAGCCAAGAAGTAGTAGGGAAAGGGGTGACCCAGTACTTC. As protein: CASSQEVVGKGVTQYF. The V call is TRBV4-1, the J call TRBJ2-5, with a tentative D call TRBD1 (5 bases). Germline V gene lookup returns CDR1 MGHRA and CDR2 YSYEKL. V was cut by 0 bases and J by 7 bases, with 18 bases left in between. This CDR3 is 16 amino acids long.

CDR3 sequence (DNA): TGTGCCAGCAGCCTAGGACTAGCGGGGGACCTCTCCTACGAGCAGTACTTC. It specifies CASSLGLAGDLSYEQYF. The chain carries TRBV5-6 and TRBJ2-7; 13 bases match TRBD2. Trimming removed 4 bases from V and 0 bases from J; junction bases left unmatched: 7. The CDR3 spans 17 residues. Germline CDR1 SGHDT, CDR2 YYEEEE.

This clone was recorded once. V gene TRBV7-7 combines with J gene TRBJ2-3, with 8 bases that match TRBD1. V was pared by 0 bases and J by 4 bases, with 0 bases of the junction left unmatched. The CDR3 sequence is 14 residues long. CDR1 and CDR2 (germline): SSHAT, FNYEAQ (reference sequence). For the CDR3, the DNA is TGTGCCAGCAGCTTAGCGACAGGGGCAGATACGCAGTATTTT. It yields the protein CASSLATGADTQYF.